In this sample, the clone carrying this TCR beta chain turned up a few times. Its antigen is currently unknown. This entry belongs to a study of vaccination effects on CD4 cells after COVID-19. Study conclusions and caveats: Clonal contraction was marked in infection- and vaccine-induced clones late after vaccination. In convalescents, spike-reactive clones (those seen post-vaccine) were mainly new vaccine-induced clones.

This CDR3 contains 14 residues. V lost 7 bases and J 2 bases, leaving 14 bases between the germline ends. Looked up from germline, CDR1 is MNHEY and CDR2 is SMNVEV (reference sequence). Ahead of sequencing, the ViraFEST assay grew antigen-specific CD4+ T cells using viral peptide pools. Researchers isolated CD4+ T cells once approximately eleven days of culture had elapsed. Convalescent patients had PCR-confirmed SARS-CoV-2 infection between March and December 2020. Participants each got two BNT162b2 or mRNA-1273 vaccine doses. Some clones are missing from TCRdb's copy, which holds only in-frame ones; the method was immunoSEQ multiplex PCR. The profile shows 15,000 to 20,000 clones, about four fifths of them singletons.

The origin of this receptor is a human donor who had a prior SARS-CoV-2 infection. V gene TRBV27 combines with J gene TRBJ2-5; D assignment may be TRBD1 or TRBD2 (7 bases each). This material consisted of CD4+ T cells from PBMCs cultured with SARS-CoV-2 spike peptides, taken after COVID-19 vaccination. The CDR3 DNA follows: TGTGCCAGCACCCCAGGGGGGGGTCAAGAGACCCAGTACTTC. It specifies CASTPGGGQETQYF.